A single sample is the source of the 7 T cell receptor beta chains below, sequenced in a study of T cell repertoires in cytomegalovirus infection. What these receptors recognize is not known. TCRdb re-analysed the reads in MiXCR, keeping a single row per CDR3 protein. The data contain roughly 920,000 distinct CDR3 sequences, less than 40% of them seen just once; the ten biggest clones take up around 15%. The source was cultured CD8+ T cells from PBMCs, collected from culture after CMV antigen stimulation. The receptors here all came from a human donor in good health (CMV status not recorded). Some clones in this sample may be carry-over from other donors' samples.

The chain is built from TRBV4-2 and TRBJ1-5, with D unclear. The CDR3 totals 14 residues. The V gene's germline CDR1 is LGHNA and CDR2 YNFKEQ. Deletions cut 4 bases from V and 2 bases from J, with 9 bases between. The CDR3 coding sequence is TGTGCCAGCAGCCCCTACTTCGGCAATCAGCCCCAGCATTTT. Its translation: CASSPYFGNQPQHF.

This rearrangement joins TRBV6-8 to TRBJ1-1; maybe TRBD1 (5 bases). With 4 bases removed from V and 5 bases from J, the gap between germline ends came to 11 bases. The CDR3 loop spans 13 amino acids. CDR1 is MNHGY, CDR2 SAAAGT, per germline. The CDR3 sequence: CASSWGVLTEAFF. The CDR3 DNA sequence: TGTGCCAGCAGTTGGGGGGTATTGACTGAAGCTTTCTTT.

The rearrangement joins TRBV29-1 to TRBJ2-7; 15 bases line up with TRBD2. CDR1 is SQVTM, CDR2 ANQGSEA, per germline. The CDR3 sequence is 17 residues long. Trimming removed 4 bases from V and 0 bases from J; junction bases left unmatched: 7. In nucleotides, the CDR3 is TGCAGCGTTGTGGGACTAGCGGGGGGCCTGAGCTCCTACGAGCAGTACTTC. Protein sequence: CSVVGLAGGLSSYEQYF.

The chain employs TRBV6-4 and TRBJ1-1; D gene unclear. CDR1 and CDR2 from the germline V gene are MRHNA and SNTAGT. The CDR3 totals 14 residues. V gave up 2 bases and J gave up 4 bases, with 11 bases separating them. CDR3 sequence: CASSDDGLGTEAFF. CDR3 bases: TGTGCCAGCAGTGACGACGGGTTGGGCACTGAAGCTTTCTTT.

This clonotype was recorded at least ten times. The chain is built from TRBV7-2 and TRBJ2-6; 7 positions match TRBD1. CDR1 SGHTA and CDR2 FQGNSA come from the germline V gene. CDR3 length: 20 residues. With V trimmed by 4 bases and J by 2 bases, 17 bases remained unmatched. CDR3 nucleotides: TGTGCCAGCAGCTCCCCTCGACAGGGTTTGGTGGATACTGGGGCCAACGTCCTGACTTTC. It is translated as CASSSPRQGLVDTGANVLTF.

The table lists this clonotype with a few counts. The chain recombines TRBV7-8 with TRBJ1-2; 9 bases map to TRBD1. This CDR3 region has 14 residues. The J segment lost 7 bases and the V segment lost 1 base, leaving 4 bases of the junction unmatched. Germline CDR1 and CDR2: SGHVS and FQNEAQ. As DNA, the CDR3 is TGTGCCAGCAGCTTAGGGGGACAGGGCCCTGGCTACACCTTC. As protein: CASSLGGQGPGYTF.

This clonotype was counted at least ten times. The rearrangement links TRBV6-2 or TRBV6-3 to TRBJ1-5; the D gene is possibly TRBD1 (6 bases). Between the trimmed V and J ends, which lost 5 bases and 2 bases, there was a span of 10 bases. Looked up from germline, CDR1 is MNHEY and CDR2 is SVGEGT. The CDR3 has 14 amino acids. CDR3 bases: TGTGCCAGCAGTCGTACAGGGCGCAATCAGCCCCAGCATTTT. Amino acid sequence: CASSRTGRNQPQHF.